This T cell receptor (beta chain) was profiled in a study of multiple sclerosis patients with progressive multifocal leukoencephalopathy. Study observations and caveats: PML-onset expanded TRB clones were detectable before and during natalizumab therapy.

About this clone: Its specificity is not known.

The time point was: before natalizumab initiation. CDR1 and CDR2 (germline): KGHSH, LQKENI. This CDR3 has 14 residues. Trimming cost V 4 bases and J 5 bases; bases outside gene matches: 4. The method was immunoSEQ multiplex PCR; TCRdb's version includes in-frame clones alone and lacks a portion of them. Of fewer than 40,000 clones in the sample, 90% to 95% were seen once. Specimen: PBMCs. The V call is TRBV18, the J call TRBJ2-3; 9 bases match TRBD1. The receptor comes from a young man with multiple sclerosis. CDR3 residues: CASSQQGAQDTQYF. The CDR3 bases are TGTGCCAGCTCACAACAGGGGGCGCAAGATACGCAGTATTTT.